The text below deals with one T cell receptor beta chain. This clonotype was seen a handful of times. Its antigen is not yet known. No base qualities exist here, and no much larger clone lies one base off it. The entry originates in a study of T-cell reconstitution after alpha-beta-depleted transplantation in children listed by TCRdb under 2016. Some background on the complete study: T-cell immune reconstitution after TCRalphabeta/CD19-depleted allogeneic hematopoietic cell transplantation in children was quantitatively tracked in the study by means of TCR repertoire profiling.

The method was PCR. The sequencer was an Illumina HiSeq 2500. TCR libraries were prepared with molecular barcoding, using unique molecular identifiers to normalize TCRbeta repertoire quantification. Using fastp trimming at Q25 and MiXCR clonotype assembly, TCRdb reanalyzed the public sequencing data and kept in-frame beta chains. Entries are consolidated by CDR3 protein sequence, retaining the most common genes and DNA. In all, the sample holds 610,000 or so distinct CDR3 sequences, and around 27% of those were seen once. The ten largest make up 35% to 40% of the sample. In the paper's terms, the treatment or condition label means: allogeneic hematopoietic cell transplantation with graft depleted of TCRalphabeta T cells and CD19 B cells. The transplant recipients were children given TCRalphabeta/CD19-depleted allogeneic hematopoietic cell grafts. In the germline V gene, CDR1 corresponds to MGHRA and CDR2 to YSYEKL. V trim: 1 base; J trim: 2 bases; unmatched bases: 6. Reading from cysteine to phenylalanine, the CDR3 counts 16 amino acids. Only the CDR3 part of the read is kept: 48 bases, read in frame from the first base.

The paper's findings and limits, for the study overall: The apparently early recovery of alphabetaT-cell counts about two months after transplant reportedly depended on only several hundred rapidly expanded clones that came from non-depleted graft cells. In some patients, the high TCRbeta diversity seen at day 60 was put down to recipient T cells and intrathymic progenitors that had survived conditioning. Hyperexpanded clone frequencies declined over subsequent months; after one year, T-cell counts and TCRbeta diversity were mostly attributed to newly produced T cells.

Source: PBMCs, taken before TCRalphabeta/CD19-depleted stem cell transplant. The receptor chain draws on TRBV4-1 and TRBJ2-7; 9 central nucleotides agree with TRBD1. The receptor was isolated from a boy in the first two years of life with Wiskott-Aldrich syndrome, due to receive a stem cell transplant. CDR3 loop: CASSQAGTGCTYEQYF. The DNA is TGCGCCAGCAGCCAAGCTGGGACAGGGTGCACCTACGAGCAGTACTTC.